The clone carrying this T cell receptor beta chain was seen only a few times. Antigen specificity is unknown. TCRdb used MiXCR to reprocess the reads, holding one entry per CDR3 protein. This sample has around 240,000 distinct CDR3 sequences, with under 25% found just once. The source of the sample is a study of T cell repertoires in cytomegalovirus infection. Study as a whole: Matching HLA type and CMV infection were both indicated by public TCR beta signatures.

The study's findings and limits: Using cumulative public TCR beta family frequency, the authors identified those who carried CMV together with the relevant HLA. The ex vivo response was dominated by HLA-C-restricted CMV-specific TCR beta clonotypes.

CDR1 is SQVTM, CDR2 ANQGSEA, per germline. V was clipped by 3 bases and J by 2 bases, with 11 bases between them. CDR3 size: 13 residues. Sequencing was performed on CD8+ T cells from PBMCs. The chain uses TRBV29-1 and TRBJ2-7; tentative D call: TRBD2 (6 bases). The TCR was taken from a human donor in good health (CMV status not recorded). Some clones in this sample may be carry-over from other donors' samples. CDR3 sequence: CSVEMEGPYEQYF. DNA for the CDR3: TGCAGCGTTGAGATGGAGGGTCCCTACGAGCAGTACTTC.